These T cell receptor beta chains were read from a single sample in a study of cytomegalovirus exposure and HLA in healthy donors. The protocol was immunoSEQ multiplex PCR, while the TCRdb copy is restricted to in-frame clones and leaves out a portion. The data show about 120,000 clones, around 80% seen once. Sequenced: PBMCs. The receptors were sampled from a human donor in good health. Both conserved end residues are part of each CDR3. A D gene is named only where the DNA matches it firmly. Only part of the rows carry a size: once, few, many, or a class if the clone is expanded.

j_call d_call clone_size v_call cdr3_aa cdr3_nt
TRBJ1-3 NA few TRBV10-1 CAGQGGGRGNTIYF TGCGCCGGCCAAGGGGGGGGTAGAGGAAACACCATATATTTT
TRBJ2-1 TRBD2 NA TRBV9 CASSVGLAPYNEQFF TGTGCCAGCAGCGTGGGACTAGCCCCCTACAATGAGCAGTTCTTC
TRBJ2-7 TRBD2 NA TRBV28 CASGLAADYEQYF TGTGCCAGCGGACTAGCGGCCGACTACGAGCAGTACTTC
TRBJ2-1 TRBD2 NA TRBV7-3 CASSPISIVAGGLSNEQFF TGTGCCAGCAGCCCTATTTCTATTGTAGCGGGGGGGTTATCTAATGAGCAGTTCTTC
TRBJ1-2 NA NA TRBV7-9 CASSKLTESHYGYTF TGTGCCAGCAGCAAACTCACTGAATCCCACTATGGCTACACCTTC
TRBJ1-2 NA NA TRBV27 CASSLSGGPLGYTF TGTGCCAGCAGTTTATCGGGGGGACCGCTTGGCTACACCTTC
TRBJ2-7 NA few TRBV6-6 CASSATRFYEQYF TGTGCCAGCAGTGCGACAAGGTTCTACGAGCAGTACTTC
TRBJ2-3 TRBD2 NA TRBV7-2 CASSLTSGYTDTQYF TGTGCCAGCAGCTTAACTAGCGGGTACACAGATACGCAGTATTTT
TRBJ1-4 NA NA TRBV6-6 CASSPGGLNEKLFF TGTGCCAGCAGCCCAGGAGGGTTGAATGAAAAACTGTTTTTT
TRBJ1-1 TRBD1 NA TRBV6-5 CASSYSSGGQFF TGTGCCAGCAGTTACTCCTCAGGGGGACAGTTCTTT
TRBJ2-5 TRBD1 NA TRBV7-7 CASSKGQGETQYF TGTGCCAGCAGCAAAGGACAGGGAGAGACCCAGTACTTC
TRBJ2-7 NA NA TRBV9 CASSVGGGTPSAEQYF TGTGCCAGCAGCGTTGGAGGCGGGACCCCTTCGGCCGAGCAGTACTTC
TRBJ2-7 TRBD1 NA TRBV5-4 CASSSLGTGGYEQYF TGTGCCAGCAGCAGCCTCGGGACAGGGGGCTACGAGCAGTACTTC
TRBJ2-3 NA NA TRBV5-1 CASSFRTSTDTQYF TGCGCCAGCAGCTTTAGGACTAGCACAGATACGCAGTATTTT
TRBJ1-6 TRBD1 NA TRBV27 CASRGQPISSYNSPLHF TGTGCCAGCAGGGGACAGCCCATTAGCTCCTATAATTCACCCCTCCACTTT
TRBJ1-5 NA NA TRBV5-1 CASSLTVGGDQPQHF TGCGCCAGCAGCTTGACGGTTGGAGGGGATCAGCCCCAGCATTTT
TRBJ1-3 NA NA TRBV2 CASSGDYGNTIYF TGTGCCAGCAGCGGAGACTACGGAAACACCATATATTTT
TRBJ2-7 NA NA TRBV19 CASSAQAYEQYF TGTGCCAGTAGTGCTCAGGCATACGAGCAGTACTTC
TRBJ2-5 NA once TRBV6-5 CASSYGLAETQYF TGTGCCAGCAGTTACGGGCTAGCGGAGACCCAGTACTTC
TRBJ2-3 TRBD2 NA TRBV5-6 CASSLVRGGTDTQYF TGTGCCAGCAGCTTAGTACGGGGGGGCACAGATACGCAGTATTTT
TRBJ1-3 NA NA TRBV4-2 CASSQDLTDTIYF TGTGCCAGCAGCCAAGATCTCACAGACACCATATATTTT
TRBJ2-5 NA NA TRBV19 CASSMRRGQETQYF TGTGCCAGTAGTATGAGGCGGGGCCAAGAGACCCAGTACTTC
TRBJ2-7 NA few TRBV27 CASSFGITYEQYF TGTGCCAGCAGTTTCGGGATAACCTACGAGCAGTACTTC
TRBJ2-1 TRBD2 once TRBV10-3 CAIAGLVDEQFF TGTGCCATCGCGGGACTAGTTGATGAGCAGTTCTTC
TRBJ2-7 NA NA TRBV5-1 CASSLGYRYEQYF TGCGCCAGCAGCTTGGGGTACAGATACGAGCAGTACTTC
TRBJ2-3 NA NA TRBV27 CASSIYGGTTDTQYF TGTGCCAGCAGTATCTATGGGGGGACCACAGATACGCAGTATTTT
TRBJ2-7 NA NA TRBV5-8 CASSPGGDYEQYF TGTGCCAGCAGCCCCGGCGGCGACTACGAGCAGTACTTC
TRBJ1-2 NA NA TRBV6-1 CASSVNRVTNYGYTF TGTGCCAGCAGTGTTAACAGGGTGACAAACTATGGCTACACCTTC
TRBJ2-7 NA NA TRBV5-5 CASTSLESGEQYF TGTGCCAGCACCTCTTTGGAATCGGGAGAGCAGTACTTC
TRBJ1-6 TRBD1 NA TRBV6-6 CASSSLGQGVNLHF TGTGCCAGCAGCTCGCTCGGACAGGGAGTAAACCTCCACTTT
TRBJ2-6 NA NA TRBV9 CASSQPRQASSGANVLTF TGTGCCAGCAGCCAACCGAGACAGGCGAGCTCTGGGGCCAACGTCCTGACTTTC
TRBJ2-7 NA NA TRBV19 CASSIGTLSYEQYF TGTGCCAGTAGTATCGGGACACTCTCCTACGAGCAGTACTTC
TRBJ1-5 NA NA TRBV28 CASSPTANSNQPQHF TGTGCCAGCAGCCCGACAGCAAATAGCAATCAGCCCCAGCATTTT
TRBJ1-3 NA NA TRBV10-3 CAISRGLSGNTIYF TGTGCCATCAGCAGGGGCCTCTCTGGAAACACCATATATTTT
TRBJ1-4 NA few TRBV28 CASSSGQYNEKLFF TGTGCCAGCAGTTCCGGACAGTATAATGAAAAACTGTTTTTT
TRBJ2-7 TRBD1 NA TRBV27 CASSLLGGQGASYEQYF TGTGCCAGCAGTTTATTGGGGGGACAGGGGGCTTCCTACGAGCAGTACTTC
TRBJ1-1 NA few TRBV5-4 CASSFAVRATEAFF TGTGCCAGCAGCTTTGCTGTGCGGGCCACTGAAGCTTTCTTT
TRBJ1-1 NA NA TRBV19 CASSIGREGNTEAFF TGTGCCAGTAGTATAGGTCGGGAGGGAAACACTGAAGCTTTCTTT
TRBJ2-3 TRBD2 NA TRBV19 CASSSAGGLATDTQYF TGTGCCAGTAGCAGTGCGGGGGGACTCGCAACAGATACGCAGTATTTT
TRBJ2-1 NA NA TRBV5-1 CASSPITGTFSSYNEQFF TGCGCCAGCAGCCCTATAACCGGGACTTTTAGCTCCTACAATGAGCAGTTCTTC
TRBJ1-1 TRBD1 NA TRBV18 CASSNLQGTNTEAFF TGTGCCAGCTCAAACCTACAGGGGACTAACACTGAAGCTTTCTTT
TRBJ2-7 NA NA TRBV7-2 CASSQAGGSSYEQYF TGTGCCAGCAGCCAAGCGGGCGGTAGCTCCTACGAGCAGTACTTC
TRBJ1-2 NA NA TRBV6-5 CATSEADRGYTF TGTGCCACCTCTGAAGCTGATCGGGGCTACACCTTC